The 23 T cell receptor beta chains reported below all come from one sample, sequenced in a study of blood T cell repertoires in COVID-19. Here immunoSEQ multiplex PCR was the method, and the copy in TCRdb shows in-frame clones only, minus some. Of under 200,000 clones in the sample, approximately 84% were seen once. Sequencing input: peripheral blood. These receptors were taken from a woman over 75 with COVID-19, enrolled during active disease.

This clone showed up just a few times. The chain joins TRBV30 to TRBJ1-5, with 12 bases matching TRBD1. This CDR3 contains 15 residues. Losses at the gene ends were 5 bases for V and 6 bases for J; bases not matched to a gene: 8. Germline V gene lookup returns CDR1 GTSNPN and CDR2 SVGIG (reference sequence). The chain's CDR3 is CAWDSGTGGVQPQHF. CDR3 DNA: TGTGCCTGGGATTCCGGGACAGGGGGCGTTCAGCCCCAGCATTTT.

The chain uses TRBV11-1 and TRBJ2-5; possibly TRBD2 for D (7 bases). Germline V lookup: CDR1 SGHAT, CDR2 FQDESV (reference sequence). V lost 2 bases to trimming and J lost 4 bases, with 14 bases between them. This CDR3 is built from 15 residues. CDR3 nucleotides: TGTGCCAGCAGCTTAAGACGGGGGGCTGGAGAGACCCAGTACTTC. This translates into CASSLRRGAGETQYF.

The chain has TRBV27 and TRBJ2-3, with TRBD2 matching 9 bases. Germline V gene sequence: CDR1 MNHEY, CDR2 SMNVEV (reference sequence). The CDR3 is 16 residues long. The ends lost 8 bases at V and 0 bases at J; junction bases unmatched: 9. CDR3 DNA sequence: TGTGCCAGCGTCCGCGGGGGGGGGACAAGCACAGATACGCAGTATTTT. Translated, it gives CASVRGGGTSTDTQYF.

The chain uses TRBV7-2 and TRBJ2-7; 11 nucleotides match TRBD2. CDR1 is SGHTA and CDR2 is FQGNSA in the germline V gene. The CDR3 is 14 amino acids. J lost 8 bases, V lost 5 bases, and 8 bases had no gene match. This CDR3 is CASSQSPSGGKQYF. The CDR3 DNA follows: TGTGCCAGCAGCCAGTCCCCTAGCGGGGGGAAGCAGTACTTC.

The chain couples TRBV5-1 to TRBJ2-3; 8 positions agree with TRBD2. Looked up from germline, CDR1 is SGHRS and CDR2 is YFSETQ. V shed 4 bases and J 3 bases; nucleotides not matched to a gene: 10. The CDR3 is made up of 16 amino acids. CDR3 protein: CASSPKHSGSTDTQYF. In nucleotides, the CDR3 is TGCGCCAGCAGCCCTAAACACAGCGGGAGTACAGATACGCAGTATTTT.

This rearrangement joins TRBV11-1 to TRBJ2-3, with D possibly TRBD2 on 6 matching bases. The V gene lost 5 bases and the J gene lost 1 base, with 10 bases spanning the gap. Germline-derived CDR1 and CDR2 are SGHAT and FQDESV (reference sequence). There are 14 residues in the CDR3. CDR3 residues: CASSRLGGTDTQYF. The CDR3 nucleotides are TGTGCCAGCAGCCGACTAGGGGGCACAGATACGCAGTATTTT.

This clone was seen once. The chain carries TRBV18 and TRBJ2-3; 10 bases align to TRBD2. The V gene's germline CDR1 is KGHSH and CDR2 LQKENI. V dropped 3 bases and J dropped 5; count of bases not matched to a gene: 14. This CDR3 region has 18 residues. The CDR3 DNA reads TGTGCCAGCTCACCGACGGGGGGAGCGGGAGGGCCTGGAGATACGCAGTATTTT. Protein: CASSPTGGAGGPGDTQYF.

The chain combines TRBV5-6 with TRBJ1-4, with TRBD1 matching over 7 bases. CDR3 length: 15 residues. V was pared by 0 bases and J by 4 bases, with 3 bases of the junction left unmatched. CDR1 and CDR2 (germline): SGHDT, YYEEEE. The CDR3 DNA is TGTGCCAGCAGCTTGGTGGGACAGTATAATGAAAAACTGTTTTTT. It encodes CASSLVGQYNEKLFF.

The gene calls are TRBV18 and TRBJ2-7; the D is unclear. V was pared by 2 bases and J by 2 bases, with 4 bases between. CDR3 size: 12 residues. Germline V gene lookup returns CDR1 KGHSH and CDR2 LQKENI. CDR3 DNA sequence: TGTGCCAGCTCACCATTAGCCTACGAGCAGTACTTC. It is translated as CASSPLAYEQYF.

The chain joins TRBV5-1 to TRBJ1-2; possibly TRBD1 for D (6 bases). The CDR3 extends over 16 amino acids. Per the germline V gene, CDR1 is SGHRS and CDR2 is YFSETQ. Trimming took off 5 bases at V and 7 bases at J, with 24 bases between the two ends. Here the CDR3 DNA reads TGCGCCAGCAGGAATCTTAGGCAGGGGTCTTTCTCTGGCTACACCTTC. It encodes CASRNLRQGSFSGYTF.

The rearrangement links TRBV5-4 to TRBJ1-4; 9 bases agree with TRBD1. The germline CDR1 and CDR2 sequences are SGHNT and YYREEE (reference sequence). The CDR3 consists of 17 residues. Trimming at V came to 4 bases and at J to 1 base, leaving 8 bases not matched to a gene. The CDR3 sequence is CASSPTPGQGTNEKLFF. The CDR3 DNA reads TGTGCCAGCAGCCCAACCCCGGGACAGGGAACTAATGAAAAACTGTTTTTT.

The V and J genes are TRBV6-5 and TRBJ1-3; TRBD1 might be the D (5 bases). CDR1 MNHEY and CDR2 SVGAGI come from the germline V gene. The CDR3 is 13 residues long. Trimming left V 11 bases short and J 4 bases short, with 15 bases between. The CDR3 region is CAAQGGRGNTIYF. CDR3 nucleotides: TGTGCCGCTCAGGGTGGTCGAGGAAACACCATATATTTT.

This chain uses TRBV6-5 with TRBJ1-2; 7 bases line up with TRBD1. The J segment lost 6 bases and the V segment lost 6 bases, leaving 7 bases of the junction unmatched. The CDR3 loop spans 13 amino acids. The V gene's germline CDR1 is MNHEY and CDR2 SVGAGI. CDR3 region: CASSLGQFDGYTF. CDR3 nucleotides: TGTGCCAGCAGCCTGGGACAGTTTGATGGCTACACCTTC.

This clone came up once. The chain has TRBV11-2 and TRBJ2-5, with D tentatively TRBD2 (6 bases). Trimming took 5 bases from V and 2 from J, leaving 12 bases between them. Germline assignment: CDR1 SGHAT and CDR2 FQNNGV. CDR3 length: 14 residues. The CDR3 DNA is TGTGCCAGCAGCGCGGGACTGCTGCAAGAGACCCAGTACTTC. Translation gives CASSAGLLQETQYF. The variable domain in full, with the rest retrieved from reference TRBV11-2 and TRBJ2-5, is EAGVAQSPRYKIIEKRQSVAFWCNPISGHATLYWYQQILGQGPKLLIQFQNNGVVDDSQLPKDRFSAERLKGVDSTLKIQPAKLEDSAVYLCASSAGLLQETQYFGPGTRLLVL.

The genes are TRBV7-9 and TRBJ1-5; TRBD1 might be the D (6 bases). The ends were cut back, 4 bases at V and 7 bases at J, with 20 bases in the middle. CDR3 size: 16 residues. Germline loops: CDR1 SEHNR, CDR2 FQNEAQ (reference sequence). For the CDR3, the DNA is TGTGCCAGCAGCTCCTTCACCTCAGGGGTCCGGCAGCCCCAGCATTTT. Translating gives CASSSFTSGVRQPQHF.

The chain employs TRBV11-2 and TRBJ2-3, with 13 bases aligning to TRBD2. The CDR3 has 18 residues. The germline V gene encodes CDR1 SGHAT and CDR2 FQNNGV. J was trimmed by 0 bases and V by 5 bases; bases with no gene match: 8. CDR3 DNA sequence: TGTGCCAGCAGCCTACTAGCGGGGGGGCCTGTGAGCACAGATACGCAGTATTTT. It translates to CASSLLAGGPVSTDTQYF.

The rearrangement links TRBV6-2 or TRBV6-3 to TRBJ1-1; unclear D gene. Trimming pared 5 bases from V and 1 base from J, leaving 11 bases between. Germline CDR1 reads MNHEY; CDR2 reads SVGEGT. This CDR3 is built from 14 residues. Here the CDR3 DNA reads TGTGCCAGCAGTCCCCATCTTAGGAACACTGAAGCTTTCTTT. Translation gives CASSPHLRNTEAFF.

The V call is TRBV7-2, the J call TRBJ1-4; D gene uncertain. The CDR3 contains 16 residues. Germline V lookup: CDR1 SGHTA, CDR2 FQGNSA. V was shortened by 3 bases and J by 0 bases, with 11 bases between the two germline ends. This CDR3 reads CASSLWGVATNEKLFF. The CDR3 DNA reads as TGTGCCAGCAGCTTGTGGGGAGTTGCAACTAATGAAAAACTGTTTTTT.

The chain is built from TRBV30 and TRBJ1-6; a possible D gene is TRBD1 (6 bases). Trimming took 0 bases from V and 9 from J, leaving 15 bases between them. The CDR3 sequence is 15 residues long. Germline V gene data show CDR1 as GTSNPN and CDR2 as SVGIG (reference sequence). The CDR3 DNA follows: TGTGCCTGGAGTGTCCCGACACAGGGCGGTTCACCCCTCCACTTT. Protein: CAWSVPTQGGSPLHF.

The CDR3, as DNA: TGTGCCAGCAGCCCGATTAGCGGGGTTACCGGGGAGCTGTTTTTT. Encoded protein: CASSPISGVTGELFF. J is TRBJ2-2 and V is TRBV3-1 (or the pseudogene TRBV3-2); 8 bases match TRBD2. The germline V gene has CDR1 LGHDT and CDR2 YNNKEL (reference sequence). The V segment lost 4 bases and the J segment 5 bases; nucleotides outside the gene matches: 6. The CDR3 has 15 amino acids.

As DNA, the CDR3 is TGTGCCAGCAGCTTAGGGACAGTTACTGAAGCTTTCTTT. Translated, it gives CASSLGTVTEAFF. The chain has TRBV5-6 and TRBJ1-1; TRBD1 matches at 7 bases. Germline assignment: CDR1 SGHDT and CDR2 YYEEEE. The CDR3 spans 13 residues. J gave up 5 bases and V 2 bases, and 3 bases lay outside the gene matches.

The CDR3 is CASSLAGTLTDTQYF. DNA of the CDR3: TGTGCCAGCAGCTTAGCCGGGACTCTCACAGATACGCAGTATTTT. The chain employs TRBV13 and TRBJ2-3; D may be TRBD2 (6 bases). V lost 1 base to trimming and J lost 2 bases, with 10 bases between them. CDR1 is PRHDT and CDR2 is FYEKMQ in the germline V gene (reference sequence). The CDR3 covers 15 residues.

V and J are TRBV6-5 and TRBJ1-6, with 9 nucleotides matching TRBD1. From germline, CDR1 is MNHEY and CDR2 SVGAGI. Losses at the gene ends were 10 bases for V and 7 bases for J; bases not matched to a gene: 5. This CDR3 is 13 amino acids long. The CDR3 region is CATSDRGNSPLHF. CDR3 sequence (DNA): TGTGCCACCTCGGACAGGGGAAATTCACCCCTCCACTTT.